Listed below are T cell receptor beta chains from one sample, sequenced in a study of shared clonotypes between healthy human individuals. Profiling relied on immunoSEQ multiplex PCR, and the TCRdb table lists in-frame clones only, not all of them. In the table there are about 2.2 million clones, approximately 94% of which are singletons. The material sequenced was naive CD8+ T cells from PBMCs. The receptors originated from a man aged 18 to 35 in good health. Some clones in this sample may be carry-over from other donors' samples. The CDR3 runs from the conserved cysteine through the conserved F or W. D genes are given only for firm matches. Rows may omit the clone size; those that give it use once, few, many or a size class.

V gene,D gene,J gene,clone size,CDR3 protein,CDR3 DNA
TRBV2,TRBD2,TRBJ2-1,-,CASSDMSSGRAWRNEQFF,TGTGCCAGCAGTGATATGTCTAGCGGGAGGGCCTGGAGAAATGAGCAGTTCTTC
TRBV7-9,-,TRBJ2-1,-,CASSRDWSSYNEQFF,TGTGCCAGCAGCCGGGACTGGAGCTCCTACAATGAGCAGTTCTTC
TRBV6-5,-,TRBJ1-4,-,CASSPLPREKLFF,TGTGCCAGCAGTCCCCTCCCGCGTGAAAAACTGTTTTTT
TRBV29-1,-,TRBJ1-3,-,CSVLLVAADNPGRPINTIYF,TGCAGCGTTCTCCTCGTGGCGGCAGATAATCCCGGGAGGCCGATAAACACCATATATTTT
TRBV11-2,-,TRBJ2-2,-,CASSQGQRLNTGELFF,TGTGCCAGCAGCCAAGGACAGCGCCTAAACACCGGGGAGCTGTTTTTT
TRBV7-9,-,TRBJ1-2,-,CASSFPAAVENYGYTF,TGTGCCAGCAGCTTCCCCGCGGCAGTCGAGAACTATGGCTACACCTTC
TRBV9,TRBD2,TRBJ2-1,-,CASSVTSGSSYNEQFF,TGTGCCAGCAGCGTTACTAGCGGGAGCTCCTACAATGAGCAGTTCTTC
TRBV2,-,TRBJ2-7,-,CALVEGTPDYEQYF,TGTGCCTTGGTAGAGGGGACACCCGACTACGAGCAGTACTTC
TRBV5-5,-,TRBJ1-2,-,CASSLGTKPNYGYTF,TGTGCCAGCAGCTTAGGGACGAAACCTAACTATGGCTACACCTTC
TRBV28,-,TRBJ2-7,-,CASSSFPAYGNEQYF,TGTGCCAGCAGTTCTTTTCCGGCGTACGGGAACGAGCAGTACTTC
TRBV7-7,TRBD2,TRBJ2-1,-,CASSYGTSGYNEQFF,TGTGCCAGCAGTTATGGGACTAGCGGGTACAATGAGCAGTTCTTC
TRBV5-1,TRBD2,TRBJ2-5,-,CASSFLERERAETQYF,TGCGCCAGCAGCTTTTTGGAGCGGGAGAGAGCAGAGACCCAGTACTTC
TRBV28,-,TRBJ1-1,-,CASASTEAFF,TGTGCCAGCGCAAGCACTGAAGCTTTCTTT
TRBV29-1,-,TRBJ1-2,-,CSVADTGSYGYTF,TGCAGCGTTGCGGATACGGGTAGCTATGGCTACACCTTC
TRBV11-2,-,TRBJ2-5,-,CASSLSPWGNQETQYF,TGTGCCAGCAGCTTATCCCCTTGGGGCAACCAAGAGACCCAGTACTTC
TRBV7-2,TRBD1,TRBJ2-5,-,CASSFLIVLGGAYQETQYF,TGTGCCAGCAGCTTTCTCATTGTACTAGGGGGCGCGTACCAAGAGACCCAGTACTTC
TRBV19,-,TRBJ1-2,once,CASRITGNGYTF,TGTGCCAGTAGGATTACAGGGAACGGCTACACCTTC
TRBV28,TRBD1,TRBJ1-2,-,CASSLDRAQYGYTF,TGTGCCAGCAGTCTTGACAGGGCCCAATATGGCTACACCTTC
TRBV5-1,TRBD1,TRBJ1-1,-,CASSLLTFAEGTGLRGEAFF,TGCGCCAGCAGCTTGTTGACGTTCGCGGAGGGGACAGGGTTGCGTGGTGAAGCTTTCTTT
TRBV28,-,TRBJ1-1,-,CASRPLSDKDTEAFF,TGTGCCAGCAGACCACTCTCAGATAAGGACACTGAAGCTTTCTTT
TRBV6-5,-,TRBJ1-1,once,CASSYSVIVITEAFF,TGTGCCAGCAGTTACTCCGTAATTGTAATTACTGAAGCTTTCTTT
TRBV19,-,TRBJ2-3,-,CASSGPVFTDTQYF,TGTGCCAGCTCTGGACCAGTCTTCACAGATACGCAGTATTTT
TRBV7-9,-,TRBJ1-4,-,CASSLELEKLFF,TGTGCCAGCAGCTTAGAACTTGAAAAACTGTTTTTT
TRBV6-1,TRBD1,TRBJ2-7,-,CASSEAIGTVYEQYF,TGTGCCAGCAGTGAAGCGATCGGGACAGTCTACGAGCAGTACTTC
TRBV18,-,TRBJ1-1,-,CASSPDVRDSNTEAFF,TGTGCCAGCTCACCGGACGTGAGGGATTCGAACACTGAAGCTTTCTTT
TRBV10-3,TRBD1,TRBJ2-5,-,CAISESKGALETQYF,TGTGCCATCAGTGAGTCGAAGGGGGCTTTGGAGACCCAGTACTTC
TRBV15,TRBD1,TRBJ2-7,-,CATSRDGDRPLLGDEQYF,TGTGCCACCAGCAGAGATGGGGACAGACCGTTGCTGGGCGACGAGCAGTACTTC
TRBV9,TRBD2,TRBJ2-7,-,CASSASGTDYEQYF,TGTGCCAGCAGCGCTAGCGGGACGGACTACGAGCAGTACTTC
TRBV7-6,-,TRBJ2-7,-,CASSQLGEFSYEQYF,TGTGCCAGCAGCCAACTGGGGGAATTCTCCTACGAGCAGTACTTC
TRBV29-1,-,TRBJ2-7,-,CSARESYEQYF,TGCAGCGCCCGAGAGTCCTACGAGCAGTACTTC
TRBV27,-,TRBJ2-2,-,CASSRLGSAGELFF,TGTGCCAGCAGTCGGCTCGGGAGCGCCGGGGAGCTGTTTTTT
TRBV11-2,-,TRBJ2-3,-,CASSSTLTDTQYF,TGTGCCAGCAGCTCCACCCTCACAGATACGCAGTATTTT
TRBV28,-,TRBJ1-2,-,CASSVKDRYGYTF,TGTGCCAGCAGTGTGAAAGATCGCTATGGCTACACCTTC
TRBV28,-,TRBJ1-1,-,CASSGVQRPNTEAFF,TGTGCCAGCAGTGGAGTGCAGAGACCGAACACTGAAGCTTTCTTT
TRBV10-1,-,TRBJ2-7,-,CASSEGRGHRLSYEQYF,TGCGCCAGCAGTGAGGGAAGGGGACATCGGTTATCCTACGAGCAGTACTTC
TRBV29-1,-,TRBJ2-7,-,CSVERGYYEQYF,TGCAGCGTTGAAAGAGGATACTACGAGCAGTACTTC
TRBV29-1,TRBD1,TRBJ1-3,-,CSVADRGPGNTIYF,TGCAGCGTCGCCGACAGGGGGCCTGGAAACACCATATATTTT
TRBV2,TRBD1,TRBJ2-6,-,CASSGDRVSGANVLTF,TGTGCCAGCAGTGGTGACAGGGTCTCTGGGGCCAACGTCCTGACTTTC
TRBV10-3,-,TRBJ2-1,-,CAISESSLAFEQFF,TGTGCCATCAGTGAGTCGAGTCTAGCGTTTGAGCAGTTCTTC
TRBV29-1,-,TRBJ2-7,once,CSVVSYEQYF,TGCAGCGTTGTATCCTACGAGCAGTACTTC
TRBV7-9,-,TRBJ1-2,-,CASSLASRDYGYTF,TGTGCCAGCAGCTTAGCGTCCAGGGACTATGGCTACACCTTC
TRBV7-9,-,TRBJ1-2,-,CASSSLDPGPNYGYTF,TGTGCCAGCAGCTCACTTGACCCGGGGCCGAACTATGGCTACACCTTC
TRBV5-1,TRBD2,TRBJ2-1,-,CASSATSEQFF,TGCGCCAGCAGCGCGACTAGCGAGCAGTTCTTC
TRBV6-5,-,TRBJ2-2,-,CASSYTESTGELFF,TGTGCCAGCAGTTACACAGAGAGCACCGGGGAGCTGTTTTTT
TRBV6-5,TRBD1,TRBJ1-1,-,CASSWREGANTEAFF,TGTGCCAGCAGTTGGCGGGAGGGGGCGAACACTGAAGCTTTCTTT
TRBV30,-,TRBJ2-2,-,CAWSIDGNTGELFF,TGTGCCTGGAGCATCGACGGAAACACCGGGGAGCTGTTTTTT
TRBV5-1,TRBD1,TRBJ2-1,-,CASKTEQGIFEQFF,TGCGCCAGCAAGACCGAACAGGGGATTTTTGAGCAGTTCTTC
TRBV28,-,TRBJ2-3,-,CASSDRLSTDTQYF,TGTGCCAGCAGCGACAGACTGAGCACAGATACGCAGTATTTT
TRBV11-2,-,TRBJ2-7,-,CASSPPGAGDEQYF,TGTGCCAGCAGCCCCCCAGGGGCTGGCGACGAGCAGTACTTC
TRBV4-1,-,TRBJ2-2,-,CASSPREVEGAGTGELFF,TGCGCCAGCAGCCCAAGAGAGGTGGAGGGGGCGGGCACCGGGGAGCTGTTTTTT
TRBV18,TRBD2,TRBJ2-7,-,CASSPPGLAGVTYEQYF,TGTGCCAGCTCACCACCGGGACTAGCGGGAGTGACCTACGAGCAGTACTTC
TRBV11-3,TRBD2,TRBJ2-1,-,CASSSGTSKYNEQFF,TGTGCCAGCAGTTCCGGGACTAGTAAGTACAATGAGCAGTTCTTC
TRBV7-2,-,TRBJ2-7,-,CASSPVGGEQYF,TGTGCCAGCAGCCCGGTAGGTGGGGAGCAGTACTTC
TRBV4-1,-,TRBJ1-1,-,CASSQGSYGGEAFF,TGCGCCAGCAGCCAAGGATCTTATGGAGGTGAAGCTTTCTTT